The 24 T cell receptor beta chains listed next were all sequenced from one sample in a study of shared clonotypes between healthy human individuals. The method was immunoSEQ multiplex PCR; TCRdb's version includes in-frame clones alone and lacks a portion of them. This repertoire shows a few million clones, just over 90% found once; its top ten account for 0.14%. The sequenced material came from naive CD4+ T cells sorted from blood. Regarding subset: CD45RA+ positively selected. The origin of the receptors is a man between 18 and 35 years old in good health.

V is TRBV28 and J is TRBJ1-2, with TRBD1 matching 9 bases. CDR3 size: 16 residues. Trimming cost V 5 bases and J 6 bases; bases outside gene matches: 13. CDR1 is MDHEN and CDR2 is SYDVKM in the germline V gene. CDR3 protein: CASSQQRGQGIHGYTF. The CDR3 DNA reads as TGTGCCAGCAGTCAGCAGAGAGGACAGGGGATTCATGGCTACACCTTC.

This rearrangement joins TRBV11-3 to TRBJ2-7; the D call may be TRBD1 or TRBD2 (5 bases each). Germline CDR1 reads SGHNT; CDR2 reads YENEEA. This CDR3 is 13 amino acids long. Between the trimmed V and J ends, which lost 4 bases and 5 bases, there was a span of 12 bases. The CDR3 DNA follows: TGTGCCAGCAGCTCCCCTCGGGACCACGAGCAGTACTTC. This translates into CASSSPRDHEQYF.

This clone is a singleton in its sample. The chain links TRBV2 to TRBJ2-1; D uncertain. CDR3 length equals 15 residues. Trimming removed 3 bases from V and 1 base from J, with 10 bases in between. The germline V gene has CDR1 SNHLY and CDR2 FYNNEI. The CDR3 DNA reads TGTGCCAGCAGTGAGGATCTCGTGTCCTACAATGAGCAGTTCTTC. Translated, it gives CASSEDLVSYNEQFF.

The rearrangement uses TRBV6-5 and TRBJ2-7; 8 bases are a match to TRBD2. The CDR3 length is 13 residues. The germline CDR1 and CDR2 sequences are MNHEY and SVGAGI. Unmatched junction bases numbered 6, after V lost 6 bases and J lost 5 bases. The CDR3 sequence is CASRPGGKDEQYF. CDR3 nucleotides: TGTGCCAGCAGACCGGGAGGGAAAGACGAGCAGTACTTC.

The chain combines TRBV6-1 with TRBJ2-5, with D hard to call. V lost 0 bases, J lost 7 bases, and 9 bases lay in between. The CDR3 loop spans 13 amino acids. CDR1 is MNHNS, CDR2 SASEGT, per germline. The CDR3 loop reads CASSEARRRTQYF. The CDR3 DNA is TGTGCCAGCAGTGAAGCAAGGAGACGGACCCAGTACTTC.

The chain carries TRBV30 and TRBJ2-5; D unresolved. Trimming shortened V by 0 bases and J by 5 bases, and 7 bases separated the two germline ends. There are 12 residues in the CDR3. Germline lookup yields CDR1 GTSNPN and CDR2 SVGIG (reference sequence). CDR3 sequence (DNA): TGTGCCTGGAGTGTTTTGACGGAGACCCAGTACTTC. It translates to CAWSVLTETQYF.

V is TRBV28 and J is TRBJ1-1; D perhaps matches TRBD1 (6 bases). The germline V gene encodes CDR1 MDHEN and CDR2 SYDVKM. V was cut by 3 bases and J by 1 base, with 12 bases left in between. The CDR3 spans 15 residues. CDR3 bases: TGTGCCAGCAGTTTGGGGGCTAGGGGGAACACTGAAGCTTTCTTT. Protein product: CASSLGARGNTEAFF.

With regard to this clone: Other DNA sequences of this sample code for an identical CDR3. CDR3 coding DNA: TGTGCCATCAGTTTGGACGGGGAAAAACTGTTTTTT. Its translation: CAISLDGEKLFF. This chain joins TRBV10-3 and TRBJ1-4, with D unclear. Germline values: CDR1 ENHRY, CDR2 SYGVKD. Trimming pared 5 bases from V and 8 bases from J, leaving 9 bases between. The CDR3 is 12 residues long.

This chain uses TRBV18 with TRBJ1-1, with 8 bases identical to TRBD1. The J segment lost 1 base and the V segment lost 4 bases, leaving 8 bases of the junction unmatched. This CDR3 is built from 16 residues. Per germline, CDR1 KGHSH and CDR2 LQKENI. Here the CDR3 DNA reads TGTGCCAGCTCACGAACAGTTGGGACAGGGAACACTGAAGCTTTCTTT. The encoded protein is CASSRTVGTGNTEAFF.

In regard to this clone: The same CDR3 can be traced to other DNA sequences in this sample. The chain employs TRBV5-1 and TRBJ2-7; D might be TRBD1 (7 bases). CDR3 length: 17 amino acids. The V and J ends lost 0 bases and 4 bases respectively, with 20 bases between them. Germline loops: CDR1 SGHRS, CDR2 YFSETQ. The CDR3 coding sequence is TGCGCCAGCAGCTTGGGTGAGACAGGGACTCGAATGTACGAGCAGTACTTC. The encoded protein is CASSLGETGTRMYEQYF.

The table lists this clone with a few counts. This chain joins TRBV7-9 and TRBJ1-2; no firm D call. The CDR3 spans 15 residues. Germline CDR1 reads SEHNR; CDR2 reads FQNEAQ (reference sequence). The germline V and J ends were trimmed by 1 base and 8 bases, with 17 bases remaining between them. In DNA form, the CDR3 reads TGTGCCAGCAGCTTAGACACGGCGGCTATAGGGGGCTACACCTTC. As protein: CASSLDTAAIGGYTF.

Remarks on this clone: This CDR3 is also generated by other DNA sequences in the sample. The rearrangement uses TRBV11-2 and TRBJ2-5; unclear D gene. V gave up 3 bases and J gave up 5 bases, with 7 bases separating them. The CDR3 length is 12 residues. Germline V gene data show CDR1 as SGHAT and CDR2 as FQNNGV. The CDR3 spells CASSLGWETQYF. The CDR3 nucleotides are TGTGCCAGCAGCTTGGGGTGGGAGACCCAGTACTTC. The full variable domain, rest sourced from reference TRBV11-2 and TRBJ2-5, is EAGVAQSPRYKIIEKRQSVAFWCNPISGHATLYWYQQILGQGPKLLIQFQNNGVVDDSQLPKDRFSAERLKGVDSTLKIQPAKLEDSAVYLCASSLGWETQYFGPGTRLLVL.

The chain combines TRBV4-1 with TRBJ1-1; tentative D call: TRBD1 (5 bases). Trimming cost V 5 bases and J 2 bases, with 15 bases left between them. Per the germline V gene, CDR1 is MGHRA and CDR2 is YSYEKL. CDR3 length: 15 residues. In nucleotides, the CDR3 is TGCGCCAGCAGCTTCCGACAGCGCTATAACACTGAAGCTTTCTTT. Its protein product is CASSFRQRYNTEAFF.

The V gene is TRBV7-2, the J gene TRBJ2-6, with 8 bases identical to TRBD1. V dropped 4 bases and J dropped 4; count of bases not matched to a gene: 6. The CDR3 covers 16 residues. Germline values: CDR1 SGHTA, CDR2 FQGNSA. The CDR3 nucleotides are TGTGCCAGCAGCTCCCAGGGGGCGCAAGGGGCCAACGTCCTGACTTTC. Its protein is CASSSQGAQGANVLTF. The full variable domain, its missing parts supplied by reference TRBV7-2 and TRBJ2-6, is GAGVSQSPSNKVTEKGKDVELRCDPISGHTALYWYRQSLGQGLEFLIYFQGNSAPDKSGLPSDRFSAERTGGSVSTLTIQRTQQEDSAVYLCASSSQGAQGANVLTFGAGSRLTVL.

Concerning this clone: Given a much more abundant clone one base away, this may be a read error. The chain uses TRBV11-2 and TRBJ1-2; D possibly corresponds to TRBD1 (6 bases). Germline-derived CDR1 and CDR2 are SGHAT and FQNNGV. V lost 4 bases to trimming and J lost 1 base, with 7 bases between them. The CDR3 is made up of 13 amino acids. The CDR3 region is CASSSDSNYGYTF. Written as DNA, the CDR3 is TGTGCCAGCAGCTCGGACAGTAACTATGGCTACACCTTC. Filled out from reference TRBV11-2 and TRBJ1-2, the complete variable domain reads EAGVAQSPRYKIIEKRQSVAFWCNPISGHATLYWYQQILGQGPKLLIQFQNNGVVDDSQLPKDRFSAERLKGVDSTLKIQPAKLEDSAVYLCASSSDSNYGYTFGSGTRLTVV.

The J gene is TRBJ1-1, the V gene TRBV28, with D perhaps TRBD1 (6 bases). V lost 5 bases and J lost 9, with 19 bases in between. Germline V gene lookup returns CDR1 MDHEN and CDR2 SYDVKM. The CDR3 has 14 residues. The CDR3 is CASSGGQGPAKAFF. For the CDR3, the DNA is TGTGCCAGCAGTGGGGGGCAGGGCCCAGCAAAAGCTTTCTTT.

V is TRBV10-1 and J is TRBJ1-1; D remains ambiguous. Germline CDR1 WNHNN, CDR2 SYGVQD (reference sequence). Trimming took off 1 base at V and 5 bases at J, with 17 bases between the two ends. CDR3 length: 16 residues. The CDR3 reads CASSEYPEGRVTEAFF. Here the CDR3 DNA reads TGCGCCAGCAGTGAGTATCCAGAGGGAAGGGTGACTGAAGCTTTCTTT.

For the CDR3, the DNA is TGTGCCAGCAGCCCCCCTCCGCTAGCGGGAGTGGGGGAGACCCAGTACTTC. It codes for CASSPPPLAGVGETQYF. This sequence joins TRBV5-4 and TRBJ2-5; 10 nucleotides line up with TRBD2. From germline, CDR1 is SGHNT and CDR2 YYREEE (reference sequence). There are 17 residues in the CDR3. The junction had 14 bases not matched to a gene; V was cut back by 4 bases and J by 5 bases.

This clone was counted once. J is TRBJ1-4 and V is TRBV27; the D gene is possibly TRBD1 (6 bases). V was pared by 3 bases and J by 7 bases, with 12 bases between. The CDR3 consists of 14 residues. From germline, CDR1 is MNHEY and CDR2 SMNVEV (reference sequence). As DNA, the CDR3 is TGTGCCAGCAGTTTCGCAGGGGCCGGTGAAAAACTGTTTTTT. Encoded protein: CASSFAGAGEKLFF.

The chain joins TRBV5-4 to TRBJ2-1; 11 bases are shared with TRBD2. Germline CDR1 SGHNT, CDR2 YYREEE (reference sequence). This CDR3 has 16 residues. The V segment lost 2 bases and the J segment 7 bases; nucleotides outside the gene matches: 8. CDR3 DNA: TGTGCCAGCAGCTTCCGTTCTAGCGGGGGGATTAATGAGCAGTTCTTC. Protein sequence: CASSFRSSGGINEQFF.

This chain links TRBV4-1 with TRBJ1-5; D is ambiguous. V dropped 0 bases and J dropped 6 bases, with 9 bases sitting between them. Looked up from germline, CDR1 is MGHRA and CDR2 is YSYEKL. The CDR3 totals 14 residues. CDR3 sequence reads: CASSQDGPGQPQHF. The CDR3 nucleotides are TGCGCCAGCAGCCAAGACGGCCCGGGTCAGCCCCAGCATTTT.

This clone has just one count. The chain couples TRBV7-9 to TRBJ2-2; no firm D call. There are 14 residues in the CDR3. CDR1 is SEHNR, CDR2 FQNEAQ, per germline (reference sequence). Trimming removed 1 base at V and 1 base at J, with 4 bases between. CDR3 loop: CASSLEQNTGELFF. The CDR3 nucleotides are TGTGCCAGCAGCTTAGAACAGAACACCGGGGAGCTGTTTTTT.

The CDR3 DNA reads as TGTGCCAGCGGAAAGATACCCTACGAGCAGTACTTC. Protein product: CASGKIPYEQYF. This chain links TRBV2 with TRBJ2-7; D not certain. Trimming removed 8 bases at V and 2 bases at J, with 10 bases between. This CDR3 is built from 12 residues. Germline V gene sequence: CDR1 SNHLY, CDR2 FYNNEI.

The gene calls are TRBV4-3 and TRBJ2-2; D tentatively reads TRBD1 or TRBD2 (6 bases each). V was pared by 0 bases and J by 6 bases, with 14 bases between. The germline V gene has CDR1 LGHNA and CDR2 YSLEER. The CDR3 has 16 amino acids. The CDR3 nucleotides are TGCGCCAGCAGCCAAGATACAGGGAGGTGGGCCGGGGAGCTGTTTTTT. This codes for CASSQDTGRWAGELFF.